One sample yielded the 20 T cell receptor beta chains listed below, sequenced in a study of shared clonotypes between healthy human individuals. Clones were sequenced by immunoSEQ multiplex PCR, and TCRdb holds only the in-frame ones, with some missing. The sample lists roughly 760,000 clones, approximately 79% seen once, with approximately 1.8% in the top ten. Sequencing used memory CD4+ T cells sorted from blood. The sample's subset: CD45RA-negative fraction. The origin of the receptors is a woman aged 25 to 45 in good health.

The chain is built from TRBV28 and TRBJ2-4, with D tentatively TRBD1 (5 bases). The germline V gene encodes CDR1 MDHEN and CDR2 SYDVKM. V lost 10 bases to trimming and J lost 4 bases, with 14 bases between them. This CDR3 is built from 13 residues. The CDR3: CATLTGTKNIQYF. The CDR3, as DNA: TGTGCCACCTTAACAGGCACGAAAAACATTCAGTACTTC.

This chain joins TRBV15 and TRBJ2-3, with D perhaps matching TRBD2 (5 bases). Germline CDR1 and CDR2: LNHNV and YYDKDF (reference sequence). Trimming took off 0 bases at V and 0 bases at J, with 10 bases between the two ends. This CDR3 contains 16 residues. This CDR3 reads CATSRDYGESTDTQYF. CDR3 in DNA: TGTGCCACCAGCAGAGATTACGGGGAAAGCACAGATACGCAGTATTTT.

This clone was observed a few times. CDR3 loop: CASSQEWSGFGTQYF. The CDR3 DNA follows: TGTGCCAGCAGCCAAGAATGGAGCGGGTTCGGTACGCAGTATTTT. The V call is TRBV4-2, the J call TRBJ2-3; tentative D call: TRBD2 (6 bases). V was shortened by 0 bases and J by 8 bases, with 15 bases between the two germline ends. The CDR3 is 15 residues long. Germline loops: CDR1 LGHNA, CDR2 YNFKEQ.

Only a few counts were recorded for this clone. The CDR3 nucleotides read TGCGCCAGCAGCAGCATAGCGGGGGGGTCGGATACGCAGTATTTT. This translates into CASSSIAGGSDTQYF. J is TRBJ2-3 and V is TRBV5-1; TRBD2 aligns across 11 bases. The V segment lost 4 bases and the J segment 6 bases; nucleotides outside the gene matches: 7. This CDR3 is built from 15 residues. Germline V gene lookup returns CDR1 SGHRS and CDR2 YFSETQ.

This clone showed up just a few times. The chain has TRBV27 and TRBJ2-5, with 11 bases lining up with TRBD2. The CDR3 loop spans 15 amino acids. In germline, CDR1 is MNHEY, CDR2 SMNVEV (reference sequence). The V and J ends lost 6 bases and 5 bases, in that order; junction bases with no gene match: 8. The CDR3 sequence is CASRSGTSGWETQYF. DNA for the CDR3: TGTGCCAGCAGGAGTGGGACTAGCGGTTGGGAGACCCAGTACTTC.

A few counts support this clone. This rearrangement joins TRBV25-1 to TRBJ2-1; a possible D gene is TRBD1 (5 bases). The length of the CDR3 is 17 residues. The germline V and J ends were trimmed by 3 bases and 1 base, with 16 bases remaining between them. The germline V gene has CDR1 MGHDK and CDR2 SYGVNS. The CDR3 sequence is CASSDITGLGSYNEQFF. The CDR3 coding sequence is TGTGCCAGCAGTGACATAACAGGCCTAGGATCCTACAATGAGCAGTTCTTC.

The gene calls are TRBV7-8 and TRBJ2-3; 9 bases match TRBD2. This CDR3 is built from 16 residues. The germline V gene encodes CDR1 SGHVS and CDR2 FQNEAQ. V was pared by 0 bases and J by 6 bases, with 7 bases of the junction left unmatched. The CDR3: CASSLALGGRADTQYF. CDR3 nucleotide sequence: TGTGCCAGCAGCTTAGCGCTAGGCGGGAGGGCCGATACGCAGTATTTT.

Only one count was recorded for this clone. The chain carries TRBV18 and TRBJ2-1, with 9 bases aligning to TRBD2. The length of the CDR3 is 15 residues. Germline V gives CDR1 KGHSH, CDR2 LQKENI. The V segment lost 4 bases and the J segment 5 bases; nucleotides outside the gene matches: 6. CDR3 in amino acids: CASSRVAGVDNEQFF. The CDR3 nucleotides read TGTGCCAGCTCACGGGTAGCGGGAGTTGACAATGAGCAGTTCTTC.

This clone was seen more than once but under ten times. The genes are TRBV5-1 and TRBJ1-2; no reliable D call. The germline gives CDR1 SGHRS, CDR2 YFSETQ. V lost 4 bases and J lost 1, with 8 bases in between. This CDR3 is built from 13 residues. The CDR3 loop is CASSMDGNYGYTF. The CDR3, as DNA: TGCGCCAGCAGCATGGACGGTAACTATGGCTACACCTTC.

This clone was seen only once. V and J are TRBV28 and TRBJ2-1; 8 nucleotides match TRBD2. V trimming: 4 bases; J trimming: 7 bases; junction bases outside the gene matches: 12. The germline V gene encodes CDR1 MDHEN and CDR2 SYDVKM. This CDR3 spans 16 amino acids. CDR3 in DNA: TGTGCCAGCAGTTCCCCCGCCGGGAGGGCCCTGAATGAGCAGTTCTTC. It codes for CASSSPAGRALNEQFF.

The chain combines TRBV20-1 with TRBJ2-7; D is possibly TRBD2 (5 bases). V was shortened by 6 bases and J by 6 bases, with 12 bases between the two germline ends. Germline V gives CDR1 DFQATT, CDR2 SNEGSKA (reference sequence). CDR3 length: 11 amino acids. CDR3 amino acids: CSAPTSSEQYF. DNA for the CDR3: TGCAGTGCGCCAACTAGTAGCGAGCAGTACTTC.

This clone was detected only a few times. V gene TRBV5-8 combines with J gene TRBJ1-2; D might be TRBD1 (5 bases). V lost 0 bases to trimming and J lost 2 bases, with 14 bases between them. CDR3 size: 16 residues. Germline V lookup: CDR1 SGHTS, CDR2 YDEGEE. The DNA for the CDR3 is TGTGCCAGCAGCTTGGTGGGCCAGGGCGGAAACTATGGCTACACCTTC. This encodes CASSLVGQGGNYGYTF.

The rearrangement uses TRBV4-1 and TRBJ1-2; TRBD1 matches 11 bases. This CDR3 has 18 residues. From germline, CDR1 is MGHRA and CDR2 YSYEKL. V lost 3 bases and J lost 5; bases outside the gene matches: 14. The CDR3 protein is CASSHKTKGQGAGYGYTF. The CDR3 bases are TGCGCCAGCAGCCATAAGACCAAAGGACAGGGGGCAGGGTATGGCTACACCTTC.

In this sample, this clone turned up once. For the CDR3, the DNA is TGTGCCAGCACGTTTTCGGGAGGAGGATACAATGAGCAGTTCTTC. Its protein product is CASTFSGGGYNEQFF. The chain has TRBV6-1 and TRBJ2-1, with TRBD2 identical over 7 bases. In germline, CDR1 is MNHNS, CDR2 SASEGT. Trimming cost V 7 bases and J 4 bases; bases outside gene matches: 10. This CDR3 contains 15 residues.

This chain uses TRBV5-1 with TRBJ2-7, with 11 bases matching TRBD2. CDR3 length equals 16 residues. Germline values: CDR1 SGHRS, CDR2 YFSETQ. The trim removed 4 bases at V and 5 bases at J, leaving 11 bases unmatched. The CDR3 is CASSPGLADWAHEQYF. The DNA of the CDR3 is TGCGCCAGCAGCCCGGGACTAGCGGACTGGGCCCACGAGCAGTACTTC.

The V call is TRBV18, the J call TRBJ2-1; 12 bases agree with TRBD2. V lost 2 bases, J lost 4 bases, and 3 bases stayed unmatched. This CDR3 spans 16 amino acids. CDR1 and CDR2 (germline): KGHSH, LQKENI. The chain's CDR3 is CASSPAGTSGYNEQFF. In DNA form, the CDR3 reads TGTGCCAGCTCACCAGCCGGGACTAGCGGGTACAATGAGCAGTTCTTC. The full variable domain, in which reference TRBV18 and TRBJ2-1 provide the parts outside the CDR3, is NAGVMQNPRHLVRRRGQEARLRCSPMKGHSHVYWYRQLPEEGLKFMVYLQKENIIDESGMPKERFSAEFPKEGPSILRIQQVVRGDSAAYFCASSPAGTSGYNEQFFGPGTRLTVL.

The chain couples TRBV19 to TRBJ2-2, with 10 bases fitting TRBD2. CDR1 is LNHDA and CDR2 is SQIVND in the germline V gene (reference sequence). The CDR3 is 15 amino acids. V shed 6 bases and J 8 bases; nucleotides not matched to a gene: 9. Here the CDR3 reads CASSPVPSGRGELFF. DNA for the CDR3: TGTGCCAGTAGCCCCGTGCCTAGCGGGAGAGGGGAGCTGTTTTTT.

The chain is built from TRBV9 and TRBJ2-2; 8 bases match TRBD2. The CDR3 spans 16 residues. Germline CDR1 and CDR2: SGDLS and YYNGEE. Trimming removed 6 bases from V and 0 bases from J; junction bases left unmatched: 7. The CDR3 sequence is CASNPKLAANTGELFF. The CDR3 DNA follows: TGTGCCAGCAACCCCAAACTAGCGGCGAACACCGGGGAGCTGTTTTTT.

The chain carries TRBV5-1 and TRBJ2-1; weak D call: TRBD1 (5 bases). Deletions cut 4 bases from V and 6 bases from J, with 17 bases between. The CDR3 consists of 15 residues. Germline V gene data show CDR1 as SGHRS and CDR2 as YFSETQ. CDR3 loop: CASSTNLGQANEQFF. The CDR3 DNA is TGCGCCAGCAGCACGAACTTGGGGCAGGCCAATGAGCAGTTCTTC.

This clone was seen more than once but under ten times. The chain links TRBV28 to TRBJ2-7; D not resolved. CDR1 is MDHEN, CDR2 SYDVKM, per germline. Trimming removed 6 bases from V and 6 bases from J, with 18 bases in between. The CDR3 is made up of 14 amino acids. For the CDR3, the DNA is TGTGCCAGCAGCCCATTAAGAGGTGAAGTCGAGCAGTACTTC. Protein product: CASSPLRGEVEQYF.